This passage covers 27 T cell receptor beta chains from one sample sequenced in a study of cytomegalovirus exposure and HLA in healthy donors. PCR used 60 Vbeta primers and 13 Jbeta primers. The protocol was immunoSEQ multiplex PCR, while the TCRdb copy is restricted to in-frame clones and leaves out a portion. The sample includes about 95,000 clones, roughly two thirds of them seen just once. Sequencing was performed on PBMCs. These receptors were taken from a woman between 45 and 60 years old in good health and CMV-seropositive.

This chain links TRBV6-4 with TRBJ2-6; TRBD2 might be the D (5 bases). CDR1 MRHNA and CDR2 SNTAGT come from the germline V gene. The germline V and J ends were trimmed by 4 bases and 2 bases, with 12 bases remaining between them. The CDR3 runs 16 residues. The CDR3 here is CASSVAGGTGANVLTF. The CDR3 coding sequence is TGTGCCAGCAGTGTGGCAGGAGGAACTGGGGCCAACGTCCTGACTTTC.

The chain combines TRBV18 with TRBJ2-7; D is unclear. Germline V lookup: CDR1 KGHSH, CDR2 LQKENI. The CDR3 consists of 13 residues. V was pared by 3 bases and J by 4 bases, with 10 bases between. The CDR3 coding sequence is TGTGCCAGCTCACCGCGGCGCGGTTACGAGCAGTACTTC. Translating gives CASSPRRGYEQYF. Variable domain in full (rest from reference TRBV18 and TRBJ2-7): NAGVMQNPRHLVRRRGQEARLRCSPMKGHSHVYWYRQLPEEGLKFMVYLQKENIIDESGMPKERFSAEFPKEGPSILRIQQVVRGDSAAYFCASSPRRGYEQYFGPGTRLTVT.

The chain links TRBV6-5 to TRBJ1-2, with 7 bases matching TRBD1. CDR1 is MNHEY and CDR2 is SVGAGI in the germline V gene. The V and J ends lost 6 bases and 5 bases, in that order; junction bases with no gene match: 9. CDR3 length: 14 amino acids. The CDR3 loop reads CASRAGQDMYGYTF. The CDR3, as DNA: TGTGCCAGCAGGGCAGGACAGGATATGTATGGCTACACCTTC.

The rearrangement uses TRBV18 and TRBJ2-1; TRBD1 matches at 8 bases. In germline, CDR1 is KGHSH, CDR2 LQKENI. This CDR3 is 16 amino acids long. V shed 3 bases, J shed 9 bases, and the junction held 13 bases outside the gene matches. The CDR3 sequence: CASSPGTGTGRGEQFF. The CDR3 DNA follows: TGTGCCAGCTCACCGGGGACCGGGACAGGACGCGGTGAGCAGTTCTTC.

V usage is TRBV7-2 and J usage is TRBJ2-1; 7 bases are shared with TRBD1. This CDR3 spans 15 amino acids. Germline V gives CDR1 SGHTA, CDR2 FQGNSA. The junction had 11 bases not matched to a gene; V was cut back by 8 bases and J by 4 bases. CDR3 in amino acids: CASGKAPGGYNEQFF. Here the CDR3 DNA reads TGTGCCAGCGGCAAGGCGCCAGGGGGTTACAATGAGCAGTTCTTC.

CDR3 DNA: TGTGCCAGCAGATTTGGGGTAATTGGTGAGACAGGGGGACGTTATGAAAAACTGTTTTTT. The encoded protein is CASRFGVIGETGGRYEKLFF. The chain has TRBV28 and TRBJ1-4; TRBD1 aligns across 9 bases. V was clipped by 6 bases and J by 6 bases; unmatched bases: 23. Germline values: CDR1 MDHEN, CDR2 SYDVKM. The CDR3 totals 20 residues.

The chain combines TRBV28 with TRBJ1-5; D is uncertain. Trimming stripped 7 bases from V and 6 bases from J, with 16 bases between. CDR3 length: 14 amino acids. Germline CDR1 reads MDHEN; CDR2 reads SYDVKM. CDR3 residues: CASTPTGSRQPQHF. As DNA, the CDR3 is TGTGCCAGCACTCCGACGGGGTCGCGTCAGCCCCAGCATTTT.

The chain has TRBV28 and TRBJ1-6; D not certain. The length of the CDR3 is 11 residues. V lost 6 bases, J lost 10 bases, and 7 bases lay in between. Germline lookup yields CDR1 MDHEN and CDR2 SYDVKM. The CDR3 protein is CASSPGSPLHF. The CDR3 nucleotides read TGTGCCAGCAGCCCGGGGTCACCCCTCCACTTT.

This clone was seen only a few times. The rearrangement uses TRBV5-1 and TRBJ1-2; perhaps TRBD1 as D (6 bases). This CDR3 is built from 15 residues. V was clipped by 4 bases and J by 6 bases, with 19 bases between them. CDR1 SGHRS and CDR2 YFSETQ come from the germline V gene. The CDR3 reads CASSPKGGGFHGYTF. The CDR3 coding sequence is TGCGCCAGCAGCCCGAAGGGGGGGGGATTCCATGGCTACACCTTC.

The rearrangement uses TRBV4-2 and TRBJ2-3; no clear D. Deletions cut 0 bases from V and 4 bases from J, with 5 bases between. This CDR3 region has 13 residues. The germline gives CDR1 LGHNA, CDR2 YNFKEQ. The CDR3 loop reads CASSQDLPDTQYF. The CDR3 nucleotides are TGTGCCAGCAGCCAAGACCTTCCAGATACGCAGTATTTT.

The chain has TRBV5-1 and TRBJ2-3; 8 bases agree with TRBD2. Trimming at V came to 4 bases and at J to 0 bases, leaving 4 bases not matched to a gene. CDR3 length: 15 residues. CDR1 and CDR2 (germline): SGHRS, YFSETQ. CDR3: CASSPGGTSTDTQYF. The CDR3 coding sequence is TGCGCCAGCAGCCCGGGAGGGACTAGCACAGATACGCAGTATTTT.

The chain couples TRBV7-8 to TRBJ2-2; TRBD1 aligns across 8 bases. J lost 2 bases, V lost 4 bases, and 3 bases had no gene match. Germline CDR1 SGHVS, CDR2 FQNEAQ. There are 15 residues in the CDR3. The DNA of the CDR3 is TGTGCCAGCAGCTCCGACAGGGGTAACACCGGGGAGCTGTTTTTT. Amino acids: CASSSDRGNTGELFF.

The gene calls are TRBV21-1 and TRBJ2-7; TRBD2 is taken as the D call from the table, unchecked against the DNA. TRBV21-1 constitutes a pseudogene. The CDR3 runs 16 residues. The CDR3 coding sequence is TGTGCCAGCAAGATCCCACCCGGGACTACCTCCTACGAGCAGTACTTC. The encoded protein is CASKIPPGTTSYEQYF.

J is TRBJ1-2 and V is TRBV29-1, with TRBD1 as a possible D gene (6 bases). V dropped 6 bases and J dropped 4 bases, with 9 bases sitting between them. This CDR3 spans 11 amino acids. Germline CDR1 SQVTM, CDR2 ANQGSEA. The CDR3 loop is CSVGTRYGYTF. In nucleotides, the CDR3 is TGCAGCGTAGGGACACGCTATGGCTACACCTTC.

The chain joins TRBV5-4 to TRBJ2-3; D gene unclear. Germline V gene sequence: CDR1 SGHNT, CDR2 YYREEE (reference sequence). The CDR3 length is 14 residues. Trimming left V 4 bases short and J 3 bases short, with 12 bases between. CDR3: CASSMRLSTDTQYF. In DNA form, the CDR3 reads TGTGCCAGCAGCATGAGATTGTCGACAGATACGCAGTATTTT.

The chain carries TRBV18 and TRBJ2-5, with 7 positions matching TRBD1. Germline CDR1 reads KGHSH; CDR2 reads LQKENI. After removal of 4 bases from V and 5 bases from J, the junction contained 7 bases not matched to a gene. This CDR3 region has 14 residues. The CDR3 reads CASSRQGELETQYF. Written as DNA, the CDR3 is TGTGCCAGCTCACGGCAGGGGGAATTGGAGACCCAGTACTTC. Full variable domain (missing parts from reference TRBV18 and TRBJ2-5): NAGVMQNPRHLVRRRGQEARLRCSPMKGHSHVYWYRQLPEEGLKFMVYLQKENIIDESGMPKERFSAEFPKEGPSILRIQQVVRGDSAAYFCASSRQGELETQYFGPGTRLLVL.

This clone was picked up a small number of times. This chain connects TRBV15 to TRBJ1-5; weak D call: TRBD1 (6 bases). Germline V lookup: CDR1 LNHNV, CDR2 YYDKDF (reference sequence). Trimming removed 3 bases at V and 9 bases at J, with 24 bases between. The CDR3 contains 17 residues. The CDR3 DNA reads TGTGCCACCAGCAGGACATTCTTGGCAGGGGTTGGGGTGCCCCAGCATTTT. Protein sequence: CATSRTFLAGVGVPQHF.

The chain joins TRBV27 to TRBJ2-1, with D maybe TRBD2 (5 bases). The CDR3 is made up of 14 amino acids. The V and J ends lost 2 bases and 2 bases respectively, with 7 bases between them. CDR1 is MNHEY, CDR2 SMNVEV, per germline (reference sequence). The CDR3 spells CASSLGGPYNEQFF. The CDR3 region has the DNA TGTGCCAGCAGTTTAGGAGGACCCTACAATGAGCAGTTCTTC.

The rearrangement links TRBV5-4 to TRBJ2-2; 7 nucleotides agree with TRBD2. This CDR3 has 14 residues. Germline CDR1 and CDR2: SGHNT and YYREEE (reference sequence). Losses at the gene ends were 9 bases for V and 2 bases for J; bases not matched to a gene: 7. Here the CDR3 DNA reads TGTGCCACCTCGCGGGAGTCAAACACCGGGGAGCTGTTTTTT. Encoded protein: CATSRESNTGELFF.

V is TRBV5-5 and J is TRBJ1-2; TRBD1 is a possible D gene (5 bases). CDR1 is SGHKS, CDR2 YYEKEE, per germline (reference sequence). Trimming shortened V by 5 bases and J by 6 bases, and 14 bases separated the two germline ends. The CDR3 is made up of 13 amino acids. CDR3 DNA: TGTGCCAGCAGGCTTGGGGGGGGACATGGCTACACCTTC. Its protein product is CASRLGGGHGYTF.

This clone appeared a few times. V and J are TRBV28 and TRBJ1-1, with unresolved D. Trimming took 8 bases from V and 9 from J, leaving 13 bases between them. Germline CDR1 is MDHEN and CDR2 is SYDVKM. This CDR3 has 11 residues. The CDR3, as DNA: TGTGCCAGCGGCCCATATCAGAAAGCTTTCTTT. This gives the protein CASGPYQKAFF.

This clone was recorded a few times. The CDR3 sequence: CASSQAGGTYEQYF. CDR3 DNA: TGTGCCAGCAGCCAAGCAGGGGGGACCTACGAGCAGTACTTC. This chain links TRBV4-2 with TRBJ2-7; the D gene is possibly TRBD1 (7 bases). Trimming took off 1 base at V and 2 bases at J, with 9 bases between the two ends. The CDR3 sequence is 14 residues long. Germline loops: CDR1 LGHNA, CDR2 YNFKEQ.

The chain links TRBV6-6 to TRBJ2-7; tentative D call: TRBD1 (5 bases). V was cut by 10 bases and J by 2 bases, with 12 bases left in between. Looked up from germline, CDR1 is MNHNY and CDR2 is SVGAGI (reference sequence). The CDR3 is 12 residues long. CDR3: CATGRVAYEQYF. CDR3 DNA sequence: TGTGCCACTGGCAGGGTAGCCTACGAGCAGTACTTC.

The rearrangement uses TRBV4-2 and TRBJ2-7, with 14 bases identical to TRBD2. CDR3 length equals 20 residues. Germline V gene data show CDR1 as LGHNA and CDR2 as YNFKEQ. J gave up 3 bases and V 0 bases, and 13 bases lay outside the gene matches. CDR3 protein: CASSQEPGLAGAKWGYEQYF. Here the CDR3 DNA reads TGTGCCAGCAGCCAAGAACCGGGACTAGCGGGAGCGAAGTGGGGCTACGAGCAGTACTTC.

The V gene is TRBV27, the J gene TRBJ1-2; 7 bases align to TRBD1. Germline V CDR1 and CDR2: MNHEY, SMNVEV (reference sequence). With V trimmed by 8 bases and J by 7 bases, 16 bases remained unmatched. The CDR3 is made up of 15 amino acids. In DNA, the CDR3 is TGTGCCAGCCGAGCCTCCGGGGCCCAGGGGGGTGGCTACACCTTC. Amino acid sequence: CASRASGAQGGGYTF.

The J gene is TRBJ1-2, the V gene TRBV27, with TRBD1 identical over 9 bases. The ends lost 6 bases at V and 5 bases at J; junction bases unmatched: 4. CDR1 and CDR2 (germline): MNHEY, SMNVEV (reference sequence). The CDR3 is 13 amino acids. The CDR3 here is CASRLDRGYGYTF. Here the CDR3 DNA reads TGTGCCAGCAGATTAGACAGGGGGTATGGCTACACCTTC.

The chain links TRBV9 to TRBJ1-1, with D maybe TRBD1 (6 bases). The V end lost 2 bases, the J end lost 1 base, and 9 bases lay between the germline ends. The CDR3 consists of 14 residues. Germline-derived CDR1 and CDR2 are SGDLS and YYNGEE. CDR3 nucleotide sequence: TGTGCCAGCAGCGTGACAGGTGAGAACACTGAAGCTTTCTTT. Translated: CASSVTGENTEAFF.